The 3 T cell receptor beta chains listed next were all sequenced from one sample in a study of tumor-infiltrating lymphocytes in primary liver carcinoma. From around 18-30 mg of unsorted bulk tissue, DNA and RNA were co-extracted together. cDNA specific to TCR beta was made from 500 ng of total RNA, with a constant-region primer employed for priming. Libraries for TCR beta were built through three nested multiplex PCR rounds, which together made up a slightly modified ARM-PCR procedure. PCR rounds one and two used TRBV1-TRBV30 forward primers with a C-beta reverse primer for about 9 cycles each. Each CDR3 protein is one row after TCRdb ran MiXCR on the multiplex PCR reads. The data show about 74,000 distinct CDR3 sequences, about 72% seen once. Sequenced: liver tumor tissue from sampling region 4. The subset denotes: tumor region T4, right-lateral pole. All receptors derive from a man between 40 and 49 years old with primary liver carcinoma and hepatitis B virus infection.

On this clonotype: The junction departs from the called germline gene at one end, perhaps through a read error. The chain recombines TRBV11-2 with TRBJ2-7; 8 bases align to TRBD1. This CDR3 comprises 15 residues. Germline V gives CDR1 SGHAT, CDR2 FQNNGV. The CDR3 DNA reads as TGTGTCAGCACCTCTACAGGGGGTCGGAGGTACGAGCAGTACTTC. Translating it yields CVSTSTGGRRYEQYF.

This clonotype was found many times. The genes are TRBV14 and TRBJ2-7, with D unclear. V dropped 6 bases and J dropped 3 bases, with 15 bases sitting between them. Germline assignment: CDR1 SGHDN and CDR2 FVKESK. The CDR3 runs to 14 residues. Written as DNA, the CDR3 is TGTGCCAGCAGTCCCCACAGTGATTACTACGAGCAGTACTTC. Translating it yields CASSPHSDYYEQYF.

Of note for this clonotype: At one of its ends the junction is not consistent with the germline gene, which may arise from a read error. CDR3 sequence (DNA): TGCGCCATCAGCTTGGGACAGACTAAAGAGACCCAGTACTTC. This translates into CAISLGQTKETQYF. This sequence joins TRBV5-1 and TRBJ2-5, with 7 bases that match TRBD1. The germline CDR1 and CDR2 sequences are SGHRS and YFSETQ. The CDR3 spans 14 residues.